These T cell receptor beta chains were read from a single sample in a study of T-cell memory formation after mild COVID-19. TCRdb fed the 5' RACE reads into MiXCR, producing one record per CDR3 protein. The table records around 410,000 distinct CDR3 sequences, about 22% of them present only once. Sequencing was carried out using PBMCs or a T cell subset sorted from them (not recorded which). The source is an adult woman who had mild COVID-19 (a few samples of this study predate the infection). Cell type and time point are not known. Each CDR3 is given with its conserved first and last residue. The order of the fields is CDR3 length, D gene, V gene, clone size, J gene, CDR3 protein, CDR3 DNA. A D gene is named only where the DNA matches it firmly. Clone size is stated in some rows and not others, as once, few, many or a class when expanded.

>15|-|TRBV13|few|TRBJ2-1
CASSPYGGLGSEQFF
TGTGCCAGCAGCCCCTATGGGGGGCTTGGTAGTGAGCAGTTCTTC
>14|TRBD1|TRBV12-3/TRBV12-4|-|TRBJ2-7
CAILLQGTSYEQYF
TGTGCCATCCTCCTACAGGGGACGTCCTACGAGCAGTACTTC
>17|-|TRBV12-3/TRBV12-4|-|TRBJ1-4
CASSPLQTGPTNEKLFF
TGTGCCAGCAGTCCACTGCAGACAGGTCCCACTAATGAAAAACTGTTTTTT
>14|-|TRBV6-5|-|TRBJ2-3
CASSYPTWADTQYF
TGTGCCAGCAGTTACCCTACATGGGCAGATACGCAGTATTTT
>14|TRBD1|TRBV4-3|-|TRBJ2-5
CASSPWGQQETQYF
TGCGCCAGCAGCCCCTGGGGACAGCAAGAGACCCAGTACTTC
>14|-|TRBV6-6|-|TRBJ2-3
CASSYSKGLDTQYF
TGTGCCAGCAGTTACTCGAAGGGATTAGATACGCAGTATTTT
>14|-|TRBV5-1|few|TRBJ1-2
CASSVTDGPYGYTF
TGCGCCAGCAGCGTCACGGACGGCCCCTATGGCTACACCTTC
>16|TRBD2|TRBV12-3/TRBV12-4|many|TRBJ2-1
CASSLSRGGGNNEQFF
TGTGCCAGCAGTTTATCCCGGGGGGGCGGAAACAATGAGCAGTTCTTC
>17|TRBD2|TRBV11-2|few|TRBJ2-3
CASSFSGASGGSDTQYF
TGTGCCAGCAGCTTTTCAGGGGCTAGCGGGGGATCTGATACGCAGTATTTT
>14|-|TRBV5-6|-|TRBJ2-7
CASSGTREYHEQYF
TGTGCCAGCAGCGGAACCAGGGAATACCACGAGCAGTACTTC
>13|-|TRBV20-1|few|TRBJ1-3
CSARTGTGVTIYF
TGCAGTGCTAGAACAGGGACCGGGGTCACCATATATTTT
>15|-|TRBV3-1|-|TRBJ1-2
CASSPARTPNYGYTF
TGTGCCAGCAGCCCCGCCCGCACCCCTAACTATGGCTACACCTTC
>15|-|TRBV6-2/TRBV6-3|few|TRBJ2-7
CASSYSGTPKAEQYF
TGTGCCAGCAGTTACTCCGGGACACCAAAGGCCGAGCAGTACTTC
>12|TRBD1|TRBV3-1|few|TRBJ2-4
CASSQGQGKRDF
TGTGCCAGCAGCCAAGGACAGGGAAAGAGAGACTTC
>16|TRBD2|TRBV7-9|once|TRBJ2-3
CASSSRGTRDTDTQYF
TGTGCCAGCAGCTCAAGAGGGACTAGGGACACAGATACGCAGTATTTT
>12|-|TRBV10-3|few|TRBJ2-7
CAISESGYEQYF
TGTGCCATCAGTGAGTCAGGCTACGAGCAGTACTTC
>17|TRBD2|TRBV4-3|-|TRBJ2-1
CASSQDPGLAYYNEQFF
TGCGCCAGCAGCCAAGATCCGGGACTAGCGTACTACAATGAGCAGTTCTTC
>13|-|TRBV5-5|-|TRBJ1-1
CASSLNPDTEAFF
TGTGCCAGCAGCTTGAACCCAGACACTGAAGCTTTCTTT
>16|TRBD1|TRBV24-1|-|TRBJ2-5
CATRRTGKRGQETQYF
TGTGCCACCAGGAGGACAGGGAAGCGTGGTCAAGAGACCCAGTACTTC
>16|-|TRBV7-2|-|TRBJ1-3
CASSFQGTSSGNTIYF
TGTGCCAGCAGCTTTCAGGGGACGAGCTCTGGAAACACCATATATTTT
>12|-|TRBV5-6|few|TRBJ1-2
CASSNQGHGYTF
TGTGCCAGCAGCAATCAGGGACATGGCTACACCTTC
>16|TRBD2|TRBV27|few|TRBJ2-1
CASSSGTSGSFNEQFF
TGTGCCAGCAGTTCCGGGACTAGCGGGAGTTTCAATGAGCAGTTCTTC
>15|TRBD2|TRBV6-4|once|TRBJ2-1
CASSEGPGGYNEQFF
TGTGCCAGCAGCGAGGGACCGGGAGGCTACAATGAGCAGTTCTTC
>16|-|TRBV5-1|many|TRBJ2-7
CASSPDELQSSYEQYF
TGCGCCAGCAGCCCCGATGAACTACAGAGCTCCTACGAGCAGTACTTC
>15|TRBD2|TRBV12-3/TRBV12-4|few|TRBJ2-3
CASSSRTRMTDTQYF
TGTGCCAGCAGTTCCCGGACTAGAATGACAGATACGCAGTATTTT
>14|TRBD2|TRBV19|few|TRBJ2-5
CASRHSGAKETQYF
TGTGCCAGTAGACATAGCGGGGCTAAAGAGACCCAGTACTTC
>13|-|TRBV28|-|TRBJ1-5
CASSRVPREPQHF
TGTGCCAGCAGCCGGGTCCCCCGGGAGCCCCAGCATTTT
>16|TRBD1|TRBV7-2|many|TRBJ2-3
CASSLAGTGGTDTQYF
TGTGCCAGCAGCTTAGCTGGGACAGGGGGCACAGATACGCAGTATTTT
>15|TRBD1|TRBV20-1|many|TRBJ1-5
CSARQGAGANQPQHF
TGCAGTGCCAGACAGGGTGCGGGGGCCAATCAGCCCCAGCATTTT
>16|-|TRBV4-3|few|TRBJ2-7
CASSQEPGQGGYEQYF
TGCGCCAGCAGCCAAGAACCCGGACAGGGAGGGTACGAGCAGTACTTC
>15|TRBD1|TRBV5-5|few|TRBJ2-7
CASSFSPGGSYEQYF
TGTGCCAGCAGCTTCAGCCCAGGGGGATCGTACGAGCAGTACTTC
>12|-|TRBV29-1|few|TRBJ2-3
CSVLGGADTQYF
TGCAGCGTCCTCGGCGGTGCGGATACGCAGTATTTT
>14|-|TRBV9|few|TRBJ1-4
CASSAGQNNEKLFF
TGTGCCAGCAGCGCGGGACAAAATAATGAAAAACTGTTTTTT
>12|-|TRBV7-9|few|TRBJ1-1
CARSLLGGRAFF
TGTGCCAGAAGCTTGCTTGGGGGTAGAGCTTTCTTT
>18|TRBD2|TRBV4-1|-|TRBJ2-3
CASSQEALAGGPIDTQYF
TGCGCCAGCAGCCAAGAAGCCTTAGCGGGGGGGCCAATAGATACGCAGTATTTT
>17|-|TRBV2|-|TRBJ2-7
CASSEAGSGAGKYEQYF
TGTGCCAGCAGTGAAGCCGGCTCCGGGGCGGGAAAGTACGAGCAGTACTTC
>14|-|TRBV12-3/TRBV12-4|few|TRBJ1-2
CASRETDRNYGYTF
TGTGCCAGCAGGGAAACAGACAGAAACTATGGCTACACCTTC
>17|TRBD2|TRBV27|few|TRBJ2-1
CASSLYPTSGSVDEQFF
TGTGCCAGCAGTTTATATCCGACTAGCGGGAGTGTGGATGAGCAGTTCTTC
>14|-|TRBV10-3|few|TRBJ2-3
CAISAVQGRDTQYF
TGTGCCATCAGTGCTGTCCAGGGAAGGGATACGCAGTATTTT
>12|-|TRBV12-3/TRBV12-4|few|TRBJ1-1
CASSTMNTEAFF
TGTGCCAGCAGTACTATGAACACTGAAGCTTTCTTT
>15|TRBD1|TRBV29-1|many|TRBJ1-3
CSVEDRDRTGNTIYF
TGCAGCGTTGAAGATCGGGACAGAACTGGAAACACCATATATTTT
>16|-|TRBV24-1|few|TRBJ2-3
CATSDVGITSTDTQYF
TGTGCCACCAGTGATGTCGGGATAACGAGCACAGATACGCAGTATTTT
>14|-|TRBV7-2|-|TRBJ1-1
CASSSRVLNTEAFF
TGTGCCAGCAGCTCCCGGGTCTTAAACACTGAAGCTTTCTTT
>17|TRBD1|TRBV20-1|-|TRBJ1-2
CSARAELWDRGQDGYTF
TGCAGTGCTAGAGCCGAATTATGGGACAGGGGGCAGGATGGCTACACCTTC
>17|-|TRBV2|-|TRBJ2-7
CASINGGAGSHTYEQYF
TGTGCCAGCATTAACGGTGGTGCGGGGTCACATACCTACGAGCAGTACTTC